These 25 T cell receptor beta chains originate from one sample sequenced in a study of T cells in Graves' hyperthyroidism and ophthalmopathy (dated by TCRdb to the late 2010s). The library was built by means of multiplex PCR. Sequenced using an Illumina HiSeq 2000. The TCR beta CDR3 regions were amplified from RNA transcripts. A first-round RT-PCR of the TCR CDR3 used the HTBI primer set with the Qiagen OneStep RT-PCR kit. Starting from the raw public reads, TCRdb applied fastp trimming at Q25, assembled clones with MiXCR and retained in-frame beta chains. Rows matching on CDR3 protein sequence are summarized as one entry with the most common DNA and genes. The sample data list about 550,000 distinct CDR3 sequences, and around 21% of these were observed just once. Approximately 26% of the sample lies in the top ten. Source material: blood. The receptors come from a man aged 18 to 35 with Graves' hyperthyroidism.

Concerning this clonotype itself: A much more abundant neighbour one base away suggests this may be a read error. The chain is built from TRBV9 and TRBJ2-5, with a tentative D call TRBD2 (5 bases). The germline V gene encodes CDR1 SGDLS and CDR2 YYNGEE. The CDR3 has 13 amino acids. The CDR3 DNA is TGTGCCAGCAGCGTAGACTACGGGGAGACCAAGTACTTC. Translation gives CASSVDYGETKYF.

The genes are TRBV11-1 and TRBJ1-1; possibly TRBD1 for D (5 bases). Germline lookup yields CDR1 SGHAT and CDR2 FQDESV (reference sequence). CDR3 length: 17 residues. Trimming shortened V by 1 base and J by 4 bases, and 19 bases separated the two germline ends. CDR3: CASSLGRGAGIGTEAFF. The CDR3, as DNA: TGTGCCAGCAGCTTAGGTAGGGGCGCGGGTATCGGCACTGAAGCTTTCTTT.

The chain carries TRBV6-2 or TRBV6-3 and TRBJ1-1; no clear D. Trimming cost V 2 bases and J 5 bases, with 18 bases left between them. In germline, CDR1 is MNHEY, CDR2 SVGEGT. The CDR3 is 16 residues long. This CDR3 is CASSYRRNGFGTEAFF. CDR3 sequence (DNA): TGTGCCAGCAGTTACCGCAGAAACGGGTTCGGGACTGAAGCTTTCTTT.

In its sample, this clonotype was seen many times. This rearrangement joins TRBV6-5 to TRBJ1-2, with a possible D match to TRBD1 (5 bases). This CDR3 has 14 residues. V lost 3 bases and J lost 1, with 9 bases in between. Germline V gives CDR1 MNHEY, CDR2 SVGAGI. This CDR3 reads CASSYDSHNYGYTF. The CDR3 DNA follows: TGTGCCAGCAGTTATGACAGCCATAACTATGGCTACACCTTC.

This clonotype was detected only a few times. The V and J genes are TRBV4-1 and TRBJ2-5; D is possibly TRBD2 (5 bases). The CDR3 consists of 14 residues. Trimming cost V 0 bases and J 5 bases, with 10 bases left between them. Germline V gene data show CDR1 as MGHRA and CDR2 as YSYEKL. The CDR3 region has the DNA TGCGCCAGCAGCCAAGAGAGGGTGGTTGAGACCCAGTACTTC. This sequence encodes CASSQERVVETQYF.

The gene calls are TRBV2 and TRBJ1-5, with 7 nucleotides matching TRBD1. CDR1 SNHLY and CDR2 FYNNEI come from the germline V gene. This CDR3 comprises 19 residues. V lost 5 bases and J lost 4; bases outside the gene matches: 20. CDR3 protein: CASSYPGTAPIRGNQPQHF. The CDR3 DNA is TGTGCCAGCAGTTACCCGGGGACAGCGCCAATCCGCGGGAATCAGCCCCAGCATTTT. The full variable domain, with the rest looked up from reference TRBV2 and TRBJ1-5, is EPEVTQTPSHQVTQMGQEVILRCVPISNHLYFYWYRQILGQKVEFLVSFYNNEISEKSEIFDDQFSVERPDGSNFTLKIRSTKLEDSAMYFCASSYPGTAPIRGNQPQHFGDGTRLSIL.

This clonotype occurred many times. The chain combines TRBV9 with TRBJ1-1; D remains unclear. The length of the CDR3 is 17 residues. Per germline, CDR1 SGDLS and CDR2 YYNGEE. Trimming removed 0 bases at V and 0 bases at J, with 15 bases between. The CDR3 sequence is CASSVEPQLGMNTEAFF. CDR3 nucleotide sequence: TGTGCCAGCAGCGTAGAACCACAGCTCGGGATGAACACTGAAGCTTTCTTT. Filled out from reference TRBV9 and TRBJ1-1, the complete variable domain reads DSGVTQTPKHLITATGQRVTLRCSPRSGDLSVYWYQQSLDQGLQFLIQYYNGEERAKGNILERFSAQQFPDLHSELNLSSLELGDSALYFCASSVEPQLGMNTEAFFGQGTRLTVV.

This clonotype was seen once. This chain uses TRBV10-1 with TRBJ1-2; no firm D call. V lost 5 bases and J lost 4, with 17 bases in between. The germline V gene has CDR1 WNHNN and CDR2 SYGVQD (reference sequence). This CDR3 has 15 amino acids. The CDR3 coding sequence is TGCGCCAGCAGTAATTCTCGAGGCAGTCCCTATGGCTACACCTTC. The encoded protein is CASSNSRGSPYGYTF.

This clonotype has only a few counts. The chain is built from TRBV6-5 and TRBJ1-1; 8 nucleotides align to TRBD1. The junction had 8 bases not matched to a gene; V was cut back by 2 bases and J by 6 bases. The CDR3 contains 15 residues. Germline lookup yields CDR1 MNHEY and CDR2 SVGAGI. CDR3 nucleotides: TGTGCCAGCAGTTACACAGACAGGGGAAGGGCTGAAGCTTTCTTT. Its protein product is CASSYTDRGRAEAFF.

This clonotype appeared many times. The V call is TRBV16, the J call TRBJ1-1; D ambiguous. The CDR3 runs to 11 residues. V was cut by 1 base and J by 7 bases, with 4 bases left in between. CDR1 KGHSY and CDR2 FQNENV come from the germline V gene. CDR3 in DNA: TGTGCCAGCAGCCAATATAATGAAGCTTTCTTT. Its protein product is CASSQYNEAFF.

This clonotype has a handful of counts. The V and J genes are TRBV4-1 and TRBJ2-4, with D perhaps being TRBD1 or TRBD2 (5 bases each). V was trimmed by 3 bases and J by 7 bases, leaving 10 bases between them. The CDR3 loop spans 13 amino acids. Germline V lookup: CDR1 MGHRA, CDR2 YSYEKL. This CDR3 reads CASSQYRDNIQYF. CDR3 coding DNA: TGCGCCAGCAGCCAGTACCGGGACAACATTCAGTACTTC.

This clonotype showed up many times. This chain uses TRBV27 with TRBJ1-1, with no clear D. V lost 5 bases and J lost 1, with 17 bases in between. Germline CDR1 is MNHEY and CDR2 is SMNVEV (reference sequence). The CDR3 runs to 16 residues. As DNA, the CDR3 is TGTGCCAGCAGTCCCCTCAGGCACAAAGGGAACACTGAAGCTTTCTTT. This translates into CASSPLRHKGNTEAFF.

The table lists this clonotype with many counts. The chain combines TRBV12-3 or TRBV12-4 with TRBJ1-1, with TRBD1 as a possible D gene (5 bases). This CDR3 is 16 amino acids long. V shed 1 base and J shed 1 base, with 13 bases lying between them. This chain's CDR3 is CASSLGGGVRNTEAFF. The CDR3 DNA sequence: TGTGCCAGCAGTTTAGGGGGCGGGGTTCGGAACACTGAAGCTTTCTTT.

This clonotype was recorded many times. The chain links TRBV11-2 to TRBJ2-5; 7 nucleotides line up with TRBD1. Germline CDR1 is SGHAT and CDR2 is FQNNGV. This CDR3 comprises 14 residues. After removal of 1 base from V and 4 bases from J, the junction contained 3 bases not matched to a gene. The CDR3 sequence is CASSLGGQLETQYF. The CDR3 DNA follows: TGTGCCAGCAGCTTAGGGGGACAGCTAGAGACCCAGTACTTC.

V usage is TRBV5-1 and J usage is TRBJ1-6; D unclear. Trimming removed 0 bases at V and 0 bases at J, with 4 bases between. CDR3 length: 15 amino acids. Germline V lookup: CDR1 SGHRS, CDR2 YFSETQ. DNA for the CDR3: TGCGCCAGCAGCTTGGACAGCTCCTATAATTCACCCCTCCACTTT. Translation: CASSLDSSYNSPLHF.

This chain uses TRBV7-8 with TRBJ2-2; D call uncertain. The CDR3 runs 15 residues. The germline V and J ends were trimmed by 2 bases and 0 bases, with 7 bases remaining between them. Germline V gene data show CDR1 as SGHVS and CDR2 as FQNEAQ. This CDR3 is CASSLWGSNTGELFF. For the CDR3, the DNA is TGTGCCAGCAGCTTATGGGGTTCGAACACCGGGGAGCTGTTTTTT. Combining the CDR3 with reference TRBV7-8 and TRBJ2-2 gives the whole variable domain GAGVSQSPRYKVAKRGQDVALRCDPISGHVSLFWYQQALGQGPEFLTYFQNEAQLDKSGLPSDRFFAERPEGSVSTLKIQRTQQEDSAVYLCASSLWGSNTGELFFGEGSRLTVL.

This clonotype was recorded at least ten times. The J gene is TRBJ1-2, the V gene TRBV5-1; D unresolved. Trimming took 0 bases from V and 0 from J, leaving 9 bases between them. CDR1 is SGHRS, CDR2 YFSETQ, per germline. The CDR3 is 15 amino acids. CDR3 DNA sequence: TGCGCCAGCAGCTTGGTCGTCGCCCCTAACTATGGCTACACCTTC. As protein: CASSLVVAPNYGYTF.

This clonotype has ten or more counts. V gene TRBV28 combines with J gene TRBJ2-5, with D possibly TRBD1 on 6 matching bases. CDR3 size: 13 residues. Between the trimmed V and J ends, which lost 5 bases and 3 bases, there was a span of 10 bases. CDR1 and CDR2 from the germline V gene are MDHEN and SYDVKM. The CDR3 DNA reads TGTGCCAGCAGTCAGGCAGGGGAAGAGACCCAGTACTTC. Translation gives CASSQAGEETQYF.

This chain joins TRBV10-3 and TRBJ1-2, with 9 bases identical to TRBD1. The CDR3 length is 14 residues. J was trimmed by 6 bases and V by 10 bases; bases with no gene match: 12. The V gene's germline CDR1 is ENHRY and CDR2 SYGVKD. In DNA form, the CDR3 reads TGTGCCACCACCGAAACAGGGGGCCAGAATGGCTACACCTTC. Encoded protein: CATTETGGQNGYTF.

This clonotype appeared many times. The chain joins TRBV28 to TRBJ1-2; D unclear. The germline V and J ends were trimmed by 5 bases and 3 bases, with 10 bases remaining between them. Germline V CDR1 and CDR2: MDHEN, SYDVKM. The length of the CDR3 is 13 residues. CDR3 nucleotides: TGTGCCAGCAGTCCAACACTAGACTATGGCTACACCTTC. This codes for CASSPTLDYGYTF.

The table lists this clonotype with a few counts. The V gene is TRBV5-1, the J gene TRBJ1-1; D call uncertain. The germline V gene encodes CDR1 SGHRS and CDR2 YFSETQ. This CDR3 is 17 amino acids long. The V and J ends lost 3 bases and 1 base respectively, with 19 bases between them. This chain's CDR3 is CASSSWSLRVGNTEAFF. The CDR3, as DNA: TGCGCCAGCAGCTCCTGGTCTCTGCGCGTGGGGAACACTGAAGCTTTCTTT.

The V gene is TRBV12-3 or TRBV12-4, the J gene TRBJ1-5; 9 nucleotides align to TRBD1. The CDR3 sequence is 15 residues long. The V gene end was trimmed by 6 bases and the J gene end by 6 bases; junction bases not matched to a gene: 9. Here the CDR3 reads CASRRSGTGFQPQHF. The CDR3 coding sequence is TGTGCCAGCAGGAGGTCCGGGACAGGGTTTCAGCCCCAGCATTTT.

This clonotype was recorded many times. The chain recombines TRBV19 with TRBJ1-1; D not certain. The CDR3 covers 12 residues. The V gene lost 1 base and the J gene lost 8 bases, with 8 bases spanning the gap. The germline gives CDR1 LNHDA, CDR2 SQIVND (reference sequence). CDR3 sequence reads: CASSIGAREAFF. The DNA of the CDR3 is TGTGCCAGTAGTATAGGCGCCAGGGAAGCTTTCTTT.

This clonotype was seen only a few times. V is TRBV29-1 and J is TRBJ2-7; tentatively, D is TRBD1 (7 bases). Trimming removed 3 bases at V and 3 bases at J, with 21 bases between. The germline CDR1 and CDR2 sequences are SQVTM and ANQGSEA. This CDR3 comprises 16 residues. DNA of the CDR3: TGCAGCGTTGATGGCCTCCCAGGGGGGCGATTCTACGAGCAGTACTTC. Translated, it gives CSVDGLPGGRFYEQYF.

This clonotype has at least ten counts. The rearrangement uses TRBV5-4 and TRBJ2-5, with D tentatively TRBD1 (6 bases). Trimming left V 1 base short and J 1 base short, with 11 bases between. This CDR3 contains 15 residues. Germline CDR1 is SGHNT and CDR2 is YYREEE (reference sequence). As DNA, the CDR3 is TGTGCCAGCAGCTTGCGGCAGGGGATCCAAGAGACCCAGTACTTC. Translating it yields CASSLRQGIQETQYF.